A selection of T cell receptor beta chains follows, all from one sample in a study of cytomegalovirus exposure and HLA in healthy donors. The assay was immunoSEQ multiplex PCR, and TCRdb's table has in-frame clones only and misses some. The sample has 190,000 or so clones, 80% to 85% seen once. Sequencing input: PBMCs. These receptors were taken from a woman younger than 35 in good health and CMV-seropositive. The CDR3 runs from the conserved cysteine through the conserved F or W.

v_call cdr3_aa
TRBV6-1 CASVKPGRTGELFF
TRBV7-9 CASSHGLAGGPNVADTQYF
TRBV7-9 CASSLVRGQGESLNYGYTF
TRBV7-9 CASRIDSSYEQYF
TRBV7-9 CASSFGGNTDTQYF
TRBV18 CASSPPSASYEQYF
TRBV5-3 CARTDTGHGYTF
TRBV6-5 CASSEGQNYGYTF
TRBV2 CASNRGGVGEQFF
TRBV14 CASSQQGQFGKLFF
TRBV5-8 CASSPPDRVGANVLTF
TRBV9 CASSVASGAETQYF
TRBV7-8 CASSLQRQNSYEQYF
TRBV5-6 CASSLGGGTGLHQPQHF
TRBV6-4 CASSDRGPEKLFF
TRBV7-2 CASRLDSSRSYEQYF
TRBV5-6 CASSLFSVSSGANVLTF
TRBV10-2 CASSQQRQETQYF
TRBV15 CATSTVKGGEAFF
TRBV7-3 CASSRGSSSTDTQYF
TRBV9 CASSGGDTEAFF
TRBV28 CASSLYQGAGRQPQHF
TRBV2 CASSLRQGAGNPEAFF
TRBV5-1 CASSLAEQGKLFF
TRBV19 CASTTGGGNQPQHF
TRBV10-2 CASSVDRVREKLFF
TRBV13 CASSLSKWGRSEQFF
TRBV19 CASSIKGTNEKLFF
TRBV18 CASSPGQTSSGNTIYF
TRBV5-1 CASSFTFF
TRBV5-1 CASSLAESGDNEQFF
TRBV29-1 CSARTGLTLHF
TRBV6-5 CASSQGGDLFHGYTF
TRBV19 CASSIDFGDYGYTF
TRBV6-5 CASRPTGGSETQYF
TRBV27 CASSLEGATEAFF
TRBV9 CASSVDPEGLTRDTQYF
TRBV15 CATSRVRGLGEKLFF
TRBV9 CASSPRQGTLFGYTF
TRBV6-1 CASSEVFTLANSPLHF
TRBV11-3 CASSSGGGSYEQYF
TRBV15 CATSSSGGVYNEQFF
TRBV18 CASSPGAHYGYTF
TRBV4-2 CASSQQQIDRGINEKLFF
TRBV27 CASRVNRDSIPSLHF
TRBV6-6 CASSIGGAQYF
TRBV2 CASRDTSGNTIYF
TRBV12-5 CASGRGDSGNTIYF
TRBV23-1 CASSQFSSGTYNEQFF
TRBV9 CASSAGGGPDTQYF
TRBV7-2 CASSPRAGSQETQYF
TRBV2 CASSLQGTRYGYTF
TRBV13 CASSSAEGGQQLGTQYF